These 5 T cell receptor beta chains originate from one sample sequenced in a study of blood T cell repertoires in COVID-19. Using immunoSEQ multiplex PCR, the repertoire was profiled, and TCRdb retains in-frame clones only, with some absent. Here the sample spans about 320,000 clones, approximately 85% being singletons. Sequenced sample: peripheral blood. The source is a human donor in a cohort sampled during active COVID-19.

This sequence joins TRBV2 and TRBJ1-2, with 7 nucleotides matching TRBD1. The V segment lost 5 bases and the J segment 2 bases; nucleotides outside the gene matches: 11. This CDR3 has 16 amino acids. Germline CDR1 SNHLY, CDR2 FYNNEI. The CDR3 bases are TGTGCCAGCAGTAGCCGCCAGGGGGGAATAAACTATGGCTACACCTTC. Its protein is CASSSRQGGINYGYTF.

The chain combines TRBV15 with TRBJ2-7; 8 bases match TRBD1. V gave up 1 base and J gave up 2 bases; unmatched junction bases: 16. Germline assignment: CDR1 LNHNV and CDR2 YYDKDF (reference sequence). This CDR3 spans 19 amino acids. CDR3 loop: CATSRAPPGQGGTTYEQYF. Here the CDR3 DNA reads TGTGCCACCAGCAGAGCCCCCCCTGGACAGGGTGGAACCACCTACGAGCAGTACTTC.

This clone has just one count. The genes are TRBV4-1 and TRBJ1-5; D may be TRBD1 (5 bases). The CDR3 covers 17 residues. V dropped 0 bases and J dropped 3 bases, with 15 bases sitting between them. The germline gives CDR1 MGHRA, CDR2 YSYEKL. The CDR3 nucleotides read TGCGCCAGCAGCCAAGAGGGGCAGGGAAGCGTCAATCAGCCCCAGCATTTT. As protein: CASSQEGQGSVNQPQHF.

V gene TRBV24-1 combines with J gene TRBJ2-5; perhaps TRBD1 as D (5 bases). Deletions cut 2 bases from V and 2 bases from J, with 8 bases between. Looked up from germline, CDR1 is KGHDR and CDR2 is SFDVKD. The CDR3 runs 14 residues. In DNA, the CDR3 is TGTGCCACCAGTGATTATCAGGGACAAGAGACCCAGTACTTC. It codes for CATSDYQGQETQYF.

The CDR3 coding sequence is TGTGCCAGCACCGACAGGGCGGTGGATGGCTACACCTTC. It is translated as CASTDRAVDGYTF. V usage is TRBV6-5 and J usage is TRBJ1-2, with 7 bases identical to TRBD1. This CDR3 is built from 13 residues. The V and J ends lost 7 bases and 6 bases, in that order; junction bases with no gene match: 8. Germline V CDR1 and CDR2: MNHEY, SVGAGI.